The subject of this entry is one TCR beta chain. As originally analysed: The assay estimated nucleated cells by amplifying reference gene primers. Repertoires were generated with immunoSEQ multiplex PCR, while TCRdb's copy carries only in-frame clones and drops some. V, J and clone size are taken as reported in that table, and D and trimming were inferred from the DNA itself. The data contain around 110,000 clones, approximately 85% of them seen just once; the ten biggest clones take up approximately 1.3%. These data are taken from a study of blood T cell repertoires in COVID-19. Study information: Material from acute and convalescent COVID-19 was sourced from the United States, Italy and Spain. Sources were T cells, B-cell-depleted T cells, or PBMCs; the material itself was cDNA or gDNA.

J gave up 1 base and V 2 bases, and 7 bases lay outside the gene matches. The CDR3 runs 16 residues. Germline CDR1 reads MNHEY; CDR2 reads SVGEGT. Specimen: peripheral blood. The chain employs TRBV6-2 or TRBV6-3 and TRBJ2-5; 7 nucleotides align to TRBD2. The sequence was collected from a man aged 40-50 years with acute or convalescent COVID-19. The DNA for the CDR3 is TGTGCCAGCAGTTACAGGGGCGGGGGAACCCAAGAGACCCAGTACTTC. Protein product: CASSYRGGGTQETQYF.